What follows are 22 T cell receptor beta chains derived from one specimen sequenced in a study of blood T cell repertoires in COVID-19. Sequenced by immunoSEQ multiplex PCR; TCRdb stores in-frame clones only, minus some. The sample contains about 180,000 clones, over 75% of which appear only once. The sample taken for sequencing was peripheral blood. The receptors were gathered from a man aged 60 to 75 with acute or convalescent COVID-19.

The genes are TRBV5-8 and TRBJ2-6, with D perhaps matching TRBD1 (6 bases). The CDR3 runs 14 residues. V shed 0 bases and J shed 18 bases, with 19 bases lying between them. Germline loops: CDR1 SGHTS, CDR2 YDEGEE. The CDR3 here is CASSLETYGRGATF. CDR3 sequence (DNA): TGTGCCAGCAGCTTGGAAACCTATGGCAGGGGAGCGACTTTC. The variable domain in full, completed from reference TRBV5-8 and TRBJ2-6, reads EAGVTQSPTHLIKTRGQQATLRCSPISGHTSVYWYQQALGLGLQFLLWYDEGEERNRGNFPPRFSGRQFPNYSSELNVNALELEDSALYLCASSLETYGRGATFGAGSRLTVL.

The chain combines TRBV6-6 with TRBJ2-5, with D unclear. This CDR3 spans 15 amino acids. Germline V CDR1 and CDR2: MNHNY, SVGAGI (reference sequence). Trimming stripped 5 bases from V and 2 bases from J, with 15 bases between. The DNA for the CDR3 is TGTGCCAGCAGTCCCCACGGCCGCGGTCAAGAGACCCAGTACTTC. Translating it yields CASSPHGRGQETQYF.

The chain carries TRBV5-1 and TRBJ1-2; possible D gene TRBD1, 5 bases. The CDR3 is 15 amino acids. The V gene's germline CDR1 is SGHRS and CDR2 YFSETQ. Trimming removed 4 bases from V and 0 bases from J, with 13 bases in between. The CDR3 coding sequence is TGCGCCAGCAGCCGAGACCGGGGGACTAACTATGGCTACACCTTC. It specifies CASSRDRGTNYGYTF.

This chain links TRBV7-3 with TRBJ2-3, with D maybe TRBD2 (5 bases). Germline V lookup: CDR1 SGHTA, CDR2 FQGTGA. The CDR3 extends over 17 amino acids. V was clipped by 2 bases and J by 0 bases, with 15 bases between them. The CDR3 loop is CASSLRSVAPSTDTQYF. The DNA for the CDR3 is TGTGCCAGCAGCTTACGTTCGGTAGCGCCTAGCACAGATACGCAGTATTTT.

Here the CDR3 reads CASRTGTGNSPLHF. The CDR3 bases are TGTGCCAGCAGGACCGGGACAGGGAATTCACCCCTCCACTTT. The chain is built from TRBV27 and TRBJ1-6; 9 bases are shared with TRBD1. V lost 6 bases to trimming and J lost 7 bases; unmatched junction nucleotides: 4. CDR1 MNHEY and CDR2 SMNVEV come from the germline V gene (reference sequence). CDR3 length: 14 residues.

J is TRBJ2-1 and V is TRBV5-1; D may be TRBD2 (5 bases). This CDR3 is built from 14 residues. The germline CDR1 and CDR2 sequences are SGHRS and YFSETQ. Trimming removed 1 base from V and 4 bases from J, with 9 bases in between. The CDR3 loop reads CASSLRRDYNEQFF. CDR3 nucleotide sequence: TGCGCCAGCAGCTTGCGCCGGGATTACAATGAGCAGTTCTTC. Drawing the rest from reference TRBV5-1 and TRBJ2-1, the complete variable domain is KAGVTQTPRYLIKTRGQQVTLSCSPISGHRSVSWYQQTPGQGLQFLFEYFSETQRNKGNFPGRFSGRQFSNSRSEMNVSTLELGDSALYLCASSLRRDYNEQFFGPGTRLTVL.

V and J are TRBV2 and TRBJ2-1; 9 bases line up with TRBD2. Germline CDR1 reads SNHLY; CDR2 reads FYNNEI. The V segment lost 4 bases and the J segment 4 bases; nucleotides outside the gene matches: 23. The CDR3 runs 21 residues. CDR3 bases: TGTGCCAGCAGTGGGGGCAGCGGGACTAGCAAAAATGGTTTCCAGTACAATGAGCAGTTCTTC. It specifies CASSGGSGTSKNGFQYNEQFF.

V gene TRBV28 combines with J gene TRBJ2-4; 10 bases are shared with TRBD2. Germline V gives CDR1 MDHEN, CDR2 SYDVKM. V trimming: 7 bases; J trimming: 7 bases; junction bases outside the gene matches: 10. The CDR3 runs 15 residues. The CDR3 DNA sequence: TGTGCCAGCACCCTCTGGAGTAGCGGGAGGAACATTCAGTACTTC. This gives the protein CASTLWSSGRNIQYF. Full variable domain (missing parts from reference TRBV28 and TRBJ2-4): DVKVTQSSRYLVKRTGEKVFLECVQDMDHENMFWYRQDPGLGLRLIYFSYDVKMKEKGDIPEGYSVSREKKERFSLILESASTNQTSMYLCASTLWSSGRNIQYFGAGTRLSVL.

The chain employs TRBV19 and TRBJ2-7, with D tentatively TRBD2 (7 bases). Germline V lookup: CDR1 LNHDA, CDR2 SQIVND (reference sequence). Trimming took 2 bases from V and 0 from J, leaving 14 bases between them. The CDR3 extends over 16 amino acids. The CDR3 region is CASSIRGGQISYEQYF. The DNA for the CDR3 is TGTGCCAGTAGTATAAGGGGGGGACAAATCTCCTACGAGCAGTACTTC.

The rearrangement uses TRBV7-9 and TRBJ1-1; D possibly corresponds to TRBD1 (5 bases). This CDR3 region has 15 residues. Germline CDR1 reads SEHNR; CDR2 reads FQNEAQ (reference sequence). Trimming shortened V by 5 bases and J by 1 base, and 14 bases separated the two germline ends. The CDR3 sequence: CASSPGHTENTEAFF. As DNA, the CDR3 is TGTGCCAGCAGCCCTGGACATACCGAGAACACTGAAGCTTTCTTT.

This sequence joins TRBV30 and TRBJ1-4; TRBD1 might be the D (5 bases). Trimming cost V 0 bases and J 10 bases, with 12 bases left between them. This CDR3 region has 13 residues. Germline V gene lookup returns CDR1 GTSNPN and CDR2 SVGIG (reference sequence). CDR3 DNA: TGTGCCTGGAGTGTACTGGGGGGAGGAAAACTGTTTTTT. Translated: CAWSVLGGGKLFF. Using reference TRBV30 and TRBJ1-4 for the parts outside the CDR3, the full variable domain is SQTIHQWPATLVQPVGSPLSLECTVEGTSNPNLYWYRQAAGRGLQLLFYSVGIGQISSEVPQNLSASRPQDRQFILSSKKLLLSDSGFYLCAWSVLGGGKLFFGSGTQLSVL.

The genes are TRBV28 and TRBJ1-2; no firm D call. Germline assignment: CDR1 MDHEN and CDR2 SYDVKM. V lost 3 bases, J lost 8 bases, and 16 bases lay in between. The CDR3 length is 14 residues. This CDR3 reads CASSLPDTSWGYTF. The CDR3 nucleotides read TGTGCCAGCAGTTTGCCCGACACCTCATGGGGCTACACCTTC.

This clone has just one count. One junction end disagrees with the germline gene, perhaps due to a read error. CDR3 nucleotides: TGTGCTAGCAGCTCGACACTAGCGGGAGGGAAAGAGACCCAGTACTTC. Protein product: CASSSTLAGGKETQYF. The V call is TRBV7-7, the J call TRBJ2-5; 13 positions match TRBD2. From germline, CDR1 is SSHAT and CDR2 FNYEAQ (reference sequence). The CDR3 length is 16 residues. Full variable domain (remainder filled in from reference TRBV7-7 and TRBJ2-5): GAGVSQSPRYKVTKRGQDVTLRCDPISSHATLYWYQQALGQGPEFLTYFNYEAQPDKSGLPSDRFSAERPEGSISTLTIQRTEQRDSAMYRCASSSTLAGGKETQYFGPGTRLLVL.

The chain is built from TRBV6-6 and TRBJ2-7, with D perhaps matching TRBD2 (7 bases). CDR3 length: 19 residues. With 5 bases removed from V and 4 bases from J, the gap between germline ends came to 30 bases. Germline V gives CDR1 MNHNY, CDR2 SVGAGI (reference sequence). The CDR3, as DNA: TGTGCCAGCAGTCCCCGGGGGCGGGGGCTCCTATTACTTTCATACGAGCAGTACTTC. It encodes CASSPRGRGLLLLSYEQYF.

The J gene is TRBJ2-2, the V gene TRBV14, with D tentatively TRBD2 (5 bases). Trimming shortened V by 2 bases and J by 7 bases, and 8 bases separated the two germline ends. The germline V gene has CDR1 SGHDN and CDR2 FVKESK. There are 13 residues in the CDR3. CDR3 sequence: CASSQSRGGELFF. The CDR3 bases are TGTGCCAGCAGCCAATCCCGGGGCGGGGAGCTGTTTTTT.

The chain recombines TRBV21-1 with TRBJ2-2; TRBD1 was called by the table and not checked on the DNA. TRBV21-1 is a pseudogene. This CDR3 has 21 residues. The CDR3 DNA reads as TGTGCCAGCAGCAATCAGGGGGCTGGGGATTTTCTTGGCTTACACGCCGGGGAGCTGTTTTTT. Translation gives CASSNQGAGDFLGLHAGELFF.

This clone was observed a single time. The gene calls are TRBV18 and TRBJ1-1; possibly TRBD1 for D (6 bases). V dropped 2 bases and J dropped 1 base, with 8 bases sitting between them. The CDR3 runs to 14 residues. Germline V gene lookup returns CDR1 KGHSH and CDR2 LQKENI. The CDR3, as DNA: TGTGCCAGCTCACCAGACAGGACGAACACTGAAGCTTTCTTT. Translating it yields CASSPDRTNTEAFF.

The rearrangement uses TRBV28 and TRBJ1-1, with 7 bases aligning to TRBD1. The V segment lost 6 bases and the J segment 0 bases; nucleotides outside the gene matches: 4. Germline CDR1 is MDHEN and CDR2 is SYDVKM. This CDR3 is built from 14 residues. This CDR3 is CASREQGMNTEAFF. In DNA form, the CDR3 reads TGTGCCAGCAGGGAACAGGGGATGAACACTGAAGCTTTCTTT.

The CDR3 nucleotides read TGTGCCAGCAGTCACTCGACGGTTGCGGGCAACGAGCAGTACTTC. The encoded protein is CASSHSTVAGNEQYF. The chain is built from TRBV27 and TRBJ2-7; TRBD2 might be the D (5 bases). The germline CDR1 and CDR2 sequences are MNHEY and SMNVEV (reference sequence). The ends were cut back, 5 bases at V and 5 bases at J, with 19 bases in the middle. The CDR3 consists of 15 residues.

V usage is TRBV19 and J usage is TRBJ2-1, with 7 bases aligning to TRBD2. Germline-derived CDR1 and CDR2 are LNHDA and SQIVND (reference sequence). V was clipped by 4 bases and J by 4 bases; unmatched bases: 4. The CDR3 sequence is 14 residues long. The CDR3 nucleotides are TGTGCCAGTAGTACCACTAGCGCTTACAATGAGCAGTTCTTC. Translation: CASSTTSAYNEQFF.

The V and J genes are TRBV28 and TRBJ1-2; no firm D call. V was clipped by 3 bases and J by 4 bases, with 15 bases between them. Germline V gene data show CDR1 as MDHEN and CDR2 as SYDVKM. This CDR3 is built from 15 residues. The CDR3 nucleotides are TGTGCCAGCAGTTTTGAGCCGGGATCCAGCTATGGCTACACCTTC. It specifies CASSFEPGSSYGYTF.

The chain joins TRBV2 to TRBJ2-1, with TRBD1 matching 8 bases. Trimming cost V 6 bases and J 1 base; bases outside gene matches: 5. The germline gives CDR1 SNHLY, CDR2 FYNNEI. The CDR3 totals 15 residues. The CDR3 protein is CASRRQGTSYNEQFF. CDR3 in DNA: TGTGCCAGCAGGAGACAGGGGACGTCCTACAATGAGCAGTTCTTC.